This is a list of T cell receptor beta chains from one sample in a study of metastatic and nonmetastatic thyroid tumors. TCRdb reprocessed the PCR reads using MiXCR. The sample holds 30,000 to 40,000 clones, about 21% seen once. The sequenced sample was blood. Receptors were obtained from a female donor with papillary thyroid cancer or a benign thyroid nodule (not recorded which). Some clones in this sample may be carry-over from other donors' samples. Each CDR3 is given without its conserved first and last residue.

cdr3_aa j_call v_call
ASSQDPAGLRSGELF TRBJ2-2 TRBV4-3
ATSRGIGWSSYNEQF TRBJ2-1 TRBV15
ASSLMERPNSPLH TRBJ1-6 TRBV7-3
ASSDSGRSHGYT TRBJ1-2 TRBV19
ASSLVWESSYEQY TRBJ2-7 TRBV5-1
ASGIRNTGELF TRBJ2-2 TRBV7-2
ASSLGDRVQPQH TRBJ1-5 TRBV7-9
AIRGTSGGDNEQF TRBJ2-1 TRBV10-3
ASSEIQGSPLH TRBJ1-6 TRBV10-2
ASSQVPSESNGYT TRBJ1-2 TRBV4-1
ASSLGAGVQPQH TRBJ1-5 TRBV7-6
ATSEGQGVRETQY TRBJ2-5 TRBV24-1
NCGTDVYGYT TRBJ1-2 TRBV20-1
ASSGGISYEQY TRBJ2-7 TRBV6-1
ASSYSLAGVNNEQF TRBJ2-1 TRBV6-2/TRBV6-3
ASSRRVGSGGEQY TRBJ2-7 TRBV7-2
ASSSWRAGITTYTQY TRBJ2-3 TRBV12-3/TRBV12-4
ASSLDRAGGAENTGELF TRBJ2-2 TRBV11-2
ASSPSYSGTYNEQF TRBJ2-1 TRBV11-1
AISTGGEGNEQF TRBJ2-1 TRBV10-3
ASGSWIEQY TRBJ2-7 TRBV19
ASSYRPRGSQETQY TRBJ2-5 TRBV6-2/TRBV6-3
ATEPGPGNTIY TRBJ1-3 TRBV19
ASSSVNTIY TRBJ1-3 TRBV12-3/TRBV12-4
ASSDRAGNTGELF TRBJ2-2 TRBV2
ASSLSSGKSQY TRBJ2-3 TRBV7-2
ASSLGGRREAF TRBJ1-1 TRBV11-1
ASLTSGASYEQY TRBJ2-7 TRBV6-1
ASSSIQGGSDTIY TRBJ1-3 TRBV7-8
ASSRNQDWFNQPQH TRBJ1-5 TRBV6-1
ASSWDGRSGANVLT TRBJ2-6 TRBV2
ASSHAFYDRGDIQY TRBJ2-4 TRBV12-3/TRBV12-4
ASSQEWGREFHEQY TRBJ2-7 TRBV4-3
ASSRGANEQF TRBJ2-1 TRBV27
SALGLAGERN TRBJ2-7 TRBV20-1
ASRRTSQGDYGYT TRBJ1-2 TRBV6-1
ASSYTIGPGGELF TRBJ2-2 TRBV6-6
ASNDGTSGRHEQS TRBJ2-1 TRBV10-2
ASSRPEGQQY TRBJ2-7 TRBV7-8
ASSDDTGTGWGYGYT TRBJ1-2 TRBV6-1
AKTDREKTEAF TRBJ1-1 TRBV11-2
ASSRGGSEELF TRBJ2-2 TRBV4-3
ASSRASGAYNEQF TRBJ2-1 TRBV19
ASSPGTGQETQY TRBJ2-5 TRBV12-3/TRBV12-4
ASSLLPDRSHEQY TRBJ2-7 TRBV5-6
AIREDSSNEQF TRBJ2-1 TRBV10-3
ASSLVPGLAGGPSTDTQY TRBJ2-3 TRBV5-1
SALVHSTDTQY TRBJ2-3 TRBV20-1
ASSYSVGLPGNTIY TRBJ1-3 TRBV6-5
ASSQSASWGTGNTIY TRBJ1-3 TRBV16
SATGTALMDGYT TRBJ1-2 TRBV20-1
ASTRGNQPQH TRBJ1-5 TRBV19
ASSTDRVNPEAF TRBJ1-1 TRBV7-3
SARDLAGTYNEQF TRBJ2-1 TRBV20-1
ASTPGLAGGRVGETQY TRBJ2-5 TRBV19
ASRWTGGPEQY TRBJ2-7 TRBV5-1
ASSLTTSNQPQH TRBJ1-5 TRBV7-8
ASSPAPTYEQY TRBJ2-7 TRBV12-3/TRBV12-4